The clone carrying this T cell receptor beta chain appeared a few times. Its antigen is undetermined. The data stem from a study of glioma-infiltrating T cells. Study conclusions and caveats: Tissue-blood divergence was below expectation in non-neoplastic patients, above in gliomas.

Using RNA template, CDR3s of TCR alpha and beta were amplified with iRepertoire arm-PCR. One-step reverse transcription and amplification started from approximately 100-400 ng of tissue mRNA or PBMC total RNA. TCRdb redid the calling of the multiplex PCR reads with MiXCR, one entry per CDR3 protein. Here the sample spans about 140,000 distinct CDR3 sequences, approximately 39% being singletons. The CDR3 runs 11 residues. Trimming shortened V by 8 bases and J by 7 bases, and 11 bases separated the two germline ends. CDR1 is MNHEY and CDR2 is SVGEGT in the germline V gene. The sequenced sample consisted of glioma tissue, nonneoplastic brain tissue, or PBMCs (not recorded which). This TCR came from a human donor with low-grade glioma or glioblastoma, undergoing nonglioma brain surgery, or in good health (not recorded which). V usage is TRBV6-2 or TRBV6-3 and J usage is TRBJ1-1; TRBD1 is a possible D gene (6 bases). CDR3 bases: TGTGCCAGCGGCCTACAGGGTGAAGCTTTCTTT. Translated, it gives CASGLQGEAFF.